The 23 T cell receptor beta chains presented below share a single source sample, sequenced in a study of glioma-infiltrating T cells. TCR alpha and beta CDR3 regions were amplified from RNA using iRepertoire nested multiplex PCR. TCRdb processed the multiplex PCR reads anew with MiXCR; each CDR3 protein has one entry. The data contain 300,000 to 450,000 distinct CDR3 sequences, approximately 42% of them singletons. Sample: glioma tissue, nonneoplastic brain tissue, or PBMCs (not recorded which). The receptors were gathered from a human donor with low-grade glioma or glioblastoma, undergoing nonglioma brain surgery, or in good health (not recorded which).

V usage is TRBV7-2 and J usage is TRBJ2-1, with D possibly being TRBD2 (5 bases). The CDR3 totals 13 residues. Trimming pared 7 bases from V and 14 bases from J, leaving 21 bases between. The germline V gene has CDR1 SGHTA and CDR2 FQGNSA. Here the CDR3 reads CASIQERLVMEFF. Here the CDR3 DNA reads TGTGCCAGCATCCAAGAGCGGCTAGTGATGGAGTTCTTC.

This clonotype was observed at least ten times. The chain carries TRBV7-2 and TRBJ2-7; D is undetermined. CDR3 size: 14 residues. From germline, CDR1 is SGHTA and CDR2 FQGNSA. The germline V and J ends were trimmed by 2 bases and 3 bases, with 11 bases remaining between them. The CDR3 bases are TGTGCCAGCAGCTTATCCCCCTTCGGCTACGAGCAGTACTTC. It specifies CASSLSPFGYEQYF.

V is TRBV6-2 or TRBV6-3 and J is TRBJ2-4; the D gene is possibly TRBD2 (6 bases). Germline V gives CDR1 MNHEY, CDR2 SVGEGT. The CDR3 covers 17 residues. With 2 bases removed from V and 5 bases from J, the gap between germline ends came to 19 bases. CDR3 loop: CASSYATLRLVENIQYF. The CDR3 DNA follows: TGTGCCAGCAGTTACGCTACACTAAGACTAGTGGAAAACATTCAGTACTTC.

V is TRBV6-1 and J is TRBJ2-7, with 8 bases that match TRBD2. Judging by the DNA end, TRBJ2-1 fits better; the J call may be wrong. CDR1 MNHNS and CDR2 SASEGT come from the germline V gene. There are 14 residues in the CDR3. CDR3 sequence reads: CASKKREGIYEQFF. The CDR3, as DNA: TGTGCCAGCAAAAAACGGGAGGGGATCTACGAGCAGTTCTTC.

The chain is built from TRBV27 and TRBJ2-1; 7 bases fit TRBD2. This CDR3 has 15 residues. Per the germline V gene, CDR1 is MNHEY and CDR2 is SMNVEV (reference sequence). Losses at the gene ends were 6 bases for V and 9 bases for J; bases not matched to a gene: 14. The CDR3 reads CASRGSWGGPGEQFF. CDR3 nucleotides: TGTGCCAGCAGAGGGTCTTGGGGGGGTCCGGGTGAGCAGTTCTTC.

The chain joins TRBV20-1 to TRBJ2-1; 7 nucleotides agree with TRBD2. Looked up from germline, CDR1 is DFQATT and CDR2 is SNEGSKA (reference sequence). CDR3 length: 14 amino acids. The V and J ends lost 6 bases and 5 bases, in that order; junction bases with no gene match: 10. CDR3 residues: CSAGVAGANNEQFF. As DNA, the CDR3 is TGCAGTGCGGGGGTTGCGGGAGCCAACAATGAGCAGTTCTTC.

CDR3 DNA: TGTGCCAGTAATCCGACAGGGTACCAAGAGACCCAGTACTTC. It codes for CASNPTGYQETQYF. The chain employs TRBV19 and TRBJ2-5, with 7 bases fitting TRBD1. The CDR3 is 14 amino acids. The germline V gene has CDR1 LNHDA and CDR2 SQIVND (reference sequence). Trimming cost V 7 bases and J 0 bases; bases outside gene matches: 5.

For the CDR3, the DNA is TGCGCCAGCAGCTTGGCAGAACTAGCGGGCAGGGAGCTGTTTTTT. It codes for CASSLAELAGRELFF. This chain uses TRBV4-1 with TRBJ2-2; the match to TRBD2 covers 9 bases. This CDR3 has 15 amino acids. Germline trimming cut 5 bases from V and 9 bases from J; bases unmatched to any gene: 10. Germline CDR1 MGHRA, CDR2 YSYEKL.

This clonotype appeared many times. The chain has TRBV11-2 and TRBJ2-1, with D uncertain. The CDR3 has 14 residues. Trimming left V 5 bases short and J 5 bases short, with 13 bases between. Germline V gene lookup returns CDR1 SGHAT and CDR2 FQNNGV. This chain's CDR3 is CASSKTPLDNEQFF. The CDR3 nucleotides are TGTGCCAGCAGCAAGACTCCCCTCGACAATGAGCAGTTCTTC.

This clonotype was found many times. This rearrangement joins TRBV6-1 to TRBJ2-1, with TRBD1 matching over 7 bases. V was clipped by 5 bases and J by 0 bases; unmatched bases: 1. This CDR3 region has 14 residues. Germline V gene sequence: CDR1 MNHNS, CDR2 SASEGT. The CDR3 DNA follows: TGTGCCAGCAGTCGACAGGGCTCCTACAATGAGCAGTTCTTC. Protein: CASSRQGSYNEQFF.

This chain links TRBV28 with TRBJ1-2, with D possibly matching TRBD1 (5 bases). Germline V CDR1 and CDR2: MDHEN, SYDVKM. The CDR3 has 14 residues. V gave up 2 bases and J gave up 8 bases, with 15 bases separating them. CDR3 in DNA: TGTGCCAGCAGTTTAAGTGGGGCGCTTAAGGGCTACACCTTC. Translation: CASSLSGALKGYTF.

This clonotype was observed once. The junction does not match germline at one end; this may be a read error. This chain joins TRBV6-1 and TRBJ1-1; D unclear. The CDR3 loop spans 11 amino acids. Germline V gene data show CDR1 as MNHNS and CDR2 as SASEGT. The CDR3 nucleotides read TGTGCCACCAGTGAAATTATCGAAGCTTTCTTT. Translated: CATSEIIEAFF.

CDR3 protein: CSARGRLAGGTDTQYF. The CDR3 nucleotides read TGCAGTGCTAGAGGTAGACTAGCGGGAGGGACAGATACGCAGTATTTT. The genes are TRBV20-1 and TRBJ2-3; TRBD2 matches at 14 bases. Germline loops: CDR1 DFQATT, CDR2 SNEGSKA (reference sequence). V gave up 1 base and J gave up 3 bases; unmatched junction bases: 3. The CDR3 is made up of 16 amino acids.

The chain couples TRBV12-3 or TRBV12-4 to TRBJ2-2, with D uncertain. The CDR3 length is 13 residues. V was pared by 3 bases and J by 8 bases, with 10 bases between. As DNA, the CDR3 is TGTGCCAGCAGTTTTGTTTATTCGGGGGAGCTGTTTTTT. It specifies CASSFVYSGELFF.

CDR3 DNA: TGTGCCAGCAGTTTCCGGACAGGGCGAACTGAAGCTTTCTTT. Its translation is CASSFRTGRTEAFF. The chain uses TRBV6-2 or TRBV6-3 and TRBJ1-1; 8 bases are a match to TRBD1. CDR3 size: 14 residues. Germline CDR1 reads MNHEY; CDR2 reads SVGEGT. Trimming removed 4 bases from V and 5 bases from J; junction bases left unmatched: 6.

As regards this clonotype: A much larger clone is a single base away; this may be a read error. The rearrangement joins TRBV6-1 to TRBJ2-1, with 8 bases matching TRBD2. This CDR3 is 14 amino acids long. V lost 7 bases to trimming and J lost 7 bases; unmatched junction nucleotides: 9. The V gene's germline CDR1 is MNHNS and CDR2 SASEGT. CDR3 coding DNA: TGTGCCAGCACTCCGGGACTAGAGGGAAATGAGCAGTTCTTC. Protein product: CASTPGLEGNEQFF.

The chain carries TRBV18 and TRBJ2-7, with D possibly TRBD1 on 5 matching bases. Between the trimmed V and J ends, which lost 3 bases and 2 bases, there was a span of 8 bases. Germline values: CDR1 KGHSH, CDR2 LQKENI. The CDR3 has 13 amino acids. The CDR3 DNA reads as TGTGCCAGCTCACCCAAGACAGCCTACGAGCAGTACTTC. Its translation: CASSPKTAYEQYF.

Comments on this clonotype: Possible read error: a much larger clone is one base away. The CDR3 spells CASSYSSRRMNTEAFF. DNA for the CDR3: TGTGCCAGCAGTTACTCATCTAGGCGGATGAACACTGAAGCTTTCTTT. This chain joins TRBV6-6 and TRBJ1-1; the D is unclear. The CDR3 contains 16 residues. From germline, CDR1 is MNHNY and CDR2 SVGAGI (reference sequence). The V and J ends lost 0 bases and 0 bases respectively, with 11 bases between them.

The chain has TRBV6-5 and TRBJ2-7; 7 bases line up with TRBD1. CDR3 length: 23 amino acids. The junction had 29 bases not matched to a gene; V was cut back by 0 bases and J by 3 bases. The germline gives CDR1 MNHEY, CDR2 SVGAGI. The CDR3 coding sequence is TGTGCCAGCAGTTACTCGAGGGTAGACCGGGACAGTCTTTTTCTACGAGGTAGCTACGAGCAGTACTTC. Protein product: CASSYSRVDRDSLFLRGSYEQYF.

At least ten counts were recorded for this clonotype. The V and J genes are TRBV28 and TRBJ2-4; TRBD2 agrees at 7 bases. Germline lookup yields CDR1 MDHEN and CDR2 SYDVKM. The CDR3 is 15 amino acids. The V and J ends lost 5 bases and 6 bases, in that order; junction bases with no gene match: 10. The DNA of the CDR3 is TGTGCCAGCAGTCCACCCCGGGGGGAAGGAAACATTCAGTACTTC. Translation gives CASSPPRGEGNIQYF.

A word on this clonotype: One base away lies a much larger clone, so this may be a sequencing read error. This chain uses TRBV27 with TRBJ2-1; tentatively, D is TRBD2 (5 bases). The CDR3 runs 14 residues. Trimming took off 3 bases at V and 5 bases at J, with 11 bases between the two ends. CDR1 and CDR2 from the germline V gene are MNHEY and SMNVEV (reference sequence). In DNA, the CDR3 is TGTGCCAGCAGTTTCATGGGAGCCCACAATGAGCAGTTCTTC. It is translated as CASSFMGAHNEQFF.

The rearrangement links TRBV20-1 to TRBJ2-7; 8 nucleotides match TRBD2. Germline CDR1 DFQATT, CDR2 SNEGSKA (reference sequence). The CDR3 sequence is 12 residues long. V trimming: 4 bases; J trimming: 6 bases; junction bases outside the gene matches: 5. Here the CDR3 reads CSAKRELGEQYF. DNA of the CDR3: TGCAGTGCTAAGCGGGAGTTGGGCGAGCAGTACTTC.

The chain joins TRBV6-5 to TRBJ2-7, with D possibly called TRBD1 or TRBD2 (6 bases each). The CDR3 length is 15 residues. The V end lost 2 bases, the J end lost 6 bases, and 17 bases lay between the germline ends. Germline V gene sequence: CDR1 MNHEY, CDR2 SVGAGI. CDR3 DNA: TGTGCCAGCAGTTACCCTGATAGGGGGGAAGGCGAGCAGTACTTC. This sequence encodes CASSYPDRGEGEQYF.